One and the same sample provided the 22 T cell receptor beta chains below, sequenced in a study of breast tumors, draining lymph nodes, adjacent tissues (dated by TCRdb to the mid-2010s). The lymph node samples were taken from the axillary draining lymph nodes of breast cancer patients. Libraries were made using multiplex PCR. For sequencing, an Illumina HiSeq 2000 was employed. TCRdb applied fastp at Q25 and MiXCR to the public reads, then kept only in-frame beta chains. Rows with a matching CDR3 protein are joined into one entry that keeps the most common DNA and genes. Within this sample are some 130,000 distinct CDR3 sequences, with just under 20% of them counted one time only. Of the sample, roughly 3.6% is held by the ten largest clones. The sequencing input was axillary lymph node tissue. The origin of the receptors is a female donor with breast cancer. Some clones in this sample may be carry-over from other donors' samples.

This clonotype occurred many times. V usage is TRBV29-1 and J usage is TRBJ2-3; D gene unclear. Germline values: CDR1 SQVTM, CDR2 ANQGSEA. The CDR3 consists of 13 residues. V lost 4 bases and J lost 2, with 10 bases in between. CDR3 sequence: CSVGYRSTDTQYF. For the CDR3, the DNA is TGCAGCGTTGGATACAGATCCACAGATACGCAGTATTTT.

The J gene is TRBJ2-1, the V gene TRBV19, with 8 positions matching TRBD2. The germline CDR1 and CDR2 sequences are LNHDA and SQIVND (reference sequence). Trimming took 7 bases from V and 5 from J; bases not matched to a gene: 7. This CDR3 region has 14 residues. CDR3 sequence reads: CASKRGGGNNEQFF. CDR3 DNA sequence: TGTGCCAGTAAACGGGGGGGGGGGAACAATGAGCAGTTCTTC.

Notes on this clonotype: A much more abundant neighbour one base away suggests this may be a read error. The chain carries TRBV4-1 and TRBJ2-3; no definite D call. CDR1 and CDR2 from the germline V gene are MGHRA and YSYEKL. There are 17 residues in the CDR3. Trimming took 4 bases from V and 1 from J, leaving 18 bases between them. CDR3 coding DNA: TGCGCCAGCAGCCGCGACTCAGGCAGGTCGCGCACAGATACGCAGTATTTT. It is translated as CASSRDSGRSRTDTQYF.

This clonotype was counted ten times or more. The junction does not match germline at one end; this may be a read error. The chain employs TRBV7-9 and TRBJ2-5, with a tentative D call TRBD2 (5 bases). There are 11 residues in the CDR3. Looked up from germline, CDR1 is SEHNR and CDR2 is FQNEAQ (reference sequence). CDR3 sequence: CASSLSVAGDF. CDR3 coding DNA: TGTGCCAGCAGCTTATCGGTCGCCGGGGACTTC.

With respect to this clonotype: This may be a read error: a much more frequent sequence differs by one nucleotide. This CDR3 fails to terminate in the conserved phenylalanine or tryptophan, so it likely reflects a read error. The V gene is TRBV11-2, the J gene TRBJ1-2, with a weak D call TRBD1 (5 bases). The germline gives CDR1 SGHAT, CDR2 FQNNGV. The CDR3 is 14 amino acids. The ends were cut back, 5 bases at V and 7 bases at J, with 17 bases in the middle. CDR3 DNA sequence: TGTGCCAGCAGCCGTGGACATCCCGAGGGTGGCTACACCCTC. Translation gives CASSRGHPEGGYTL.

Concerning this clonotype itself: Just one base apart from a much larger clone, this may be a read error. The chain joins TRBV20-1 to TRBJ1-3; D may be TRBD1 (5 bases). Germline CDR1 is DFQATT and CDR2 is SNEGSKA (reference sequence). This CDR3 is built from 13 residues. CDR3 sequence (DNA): TGCAGTGCCAAGACAGAAGGTGGAAGCACCATATATTTT. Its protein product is CSAKTEGGSTIYF.

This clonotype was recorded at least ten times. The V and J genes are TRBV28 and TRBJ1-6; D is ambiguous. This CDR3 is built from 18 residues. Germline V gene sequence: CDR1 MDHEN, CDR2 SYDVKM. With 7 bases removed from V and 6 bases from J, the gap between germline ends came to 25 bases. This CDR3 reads CASIKGETLLWGNSPLHF. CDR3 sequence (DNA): TGTGCCAGCATCAAGGGAGAGACACTACTCTGGGGTAATTCACCCCTCCACTTT.

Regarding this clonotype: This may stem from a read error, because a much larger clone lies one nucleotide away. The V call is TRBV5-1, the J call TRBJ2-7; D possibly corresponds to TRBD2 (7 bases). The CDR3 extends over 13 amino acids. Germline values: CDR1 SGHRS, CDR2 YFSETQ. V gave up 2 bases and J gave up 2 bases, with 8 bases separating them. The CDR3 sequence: CASSFGGPYEQYF. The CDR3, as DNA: TGCGCCAGCAGCTTCGGGGGGCCCTACGAGCAGTACTTC.

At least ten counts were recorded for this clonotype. For the CDR3, the DNA is TGTGCCAGCTCCTCCGGGACACCAAACTCTGGGGCCAACGTCCTGACTTTC. Amino acids: CASSSGTPNSGANVLTF. This chain joins TRBV18 and TRBJ2-6; D may be TRBD1 (6 bases). This CDR3 region has 17 residues. The germline CDR1 and CDR2 sequences are KGHSH and LQKENI. Trimming stripped 6 bases from V and 0 bases from J, with 15 bases between.

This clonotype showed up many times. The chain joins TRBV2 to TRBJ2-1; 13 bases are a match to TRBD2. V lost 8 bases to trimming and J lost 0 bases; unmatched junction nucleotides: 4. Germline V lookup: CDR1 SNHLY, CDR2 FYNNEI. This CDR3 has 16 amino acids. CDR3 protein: CASLRTSGSSYNEQFF. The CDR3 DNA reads TGTGCCAGCCTGCGGACTAGCGGGAGCTCCTACAATGAGCAGTTCTTC. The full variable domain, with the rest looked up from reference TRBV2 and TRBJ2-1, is EPEVTQTPSHQVTQMGQEVILRCVPISNHLYFYWYRQILGQKVEFLVSFYNNEISEKSEIFDDQFSVERPDGSNFTLKIRSTKLEDSAMYFCASLRTSGSSYNEQFFGPGTRLTVL.

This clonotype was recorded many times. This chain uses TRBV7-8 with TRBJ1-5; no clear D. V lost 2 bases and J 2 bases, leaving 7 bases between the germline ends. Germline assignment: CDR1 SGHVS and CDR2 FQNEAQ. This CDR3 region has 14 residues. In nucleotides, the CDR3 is TGTGCCAGCAGCTTAATGCAGGGCAATCAGCCCCAGCATTTT. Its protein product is CASSLMQGNQPQHF.

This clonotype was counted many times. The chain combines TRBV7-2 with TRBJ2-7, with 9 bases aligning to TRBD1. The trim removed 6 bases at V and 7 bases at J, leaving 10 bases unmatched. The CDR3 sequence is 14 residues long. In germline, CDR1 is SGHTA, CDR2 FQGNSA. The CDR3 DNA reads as TGTGCCAGCAGTTCCGGGACAGGGACACGGGAGCAGTACTTC. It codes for CASSSGTGTREQYF.

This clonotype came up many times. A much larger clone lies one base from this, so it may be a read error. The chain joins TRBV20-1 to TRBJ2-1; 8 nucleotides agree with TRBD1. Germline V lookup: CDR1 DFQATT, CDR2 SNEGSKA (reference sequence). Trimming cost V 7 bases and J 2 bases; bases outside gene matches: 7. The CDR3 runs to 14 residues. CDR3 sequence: CSVSRTGPYNEQFF. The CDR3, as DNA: TGCAGTGTTAGCCGGACAGGGCCCTACAATGAGCAGTTCTTC.

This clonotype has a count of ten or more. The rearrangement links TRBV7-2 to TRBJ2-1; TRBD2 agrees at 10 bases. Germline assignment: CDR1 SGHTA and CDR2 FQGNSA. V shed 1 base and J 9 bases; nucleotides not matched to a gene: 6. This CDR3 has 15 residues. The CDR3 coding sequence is TGTGCCAGCAGCTTAGGTCCAGCGGGAGGGGGTGAGCAGTTCTTC. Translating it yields CASSLGPAGGGEQFF.

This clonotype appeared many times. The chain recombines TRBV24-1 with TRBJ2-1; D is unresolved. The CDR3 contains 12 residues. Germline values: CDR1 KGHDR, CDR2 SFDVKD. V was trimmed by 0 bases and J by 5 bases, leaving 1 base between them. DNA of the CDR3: TGTGCCACCAGTGATTTGAACAATGAGCAGTTCTTC. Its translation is CATSDLNNEQFF.

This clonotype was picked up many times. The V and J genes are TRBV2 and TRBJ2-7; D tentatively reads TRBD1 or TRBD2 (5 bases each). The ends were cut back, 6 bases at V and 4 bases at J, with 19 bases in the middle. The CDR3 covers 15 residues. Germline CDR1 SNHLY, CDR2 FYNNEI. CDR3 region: CASRLRAEGTYEQYF. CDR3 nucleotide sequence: TGTGCCAGCAGACTAAGGGCCGAAGGGACGTACGAGCAGTACTTC.

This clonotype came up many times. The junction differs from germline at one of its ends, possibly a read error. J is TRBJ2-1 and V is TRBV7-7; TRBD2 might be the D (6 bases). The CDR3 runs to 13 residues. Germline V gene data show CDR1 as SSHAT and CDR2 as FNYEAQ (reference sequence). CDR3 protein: CASSPDPRGEQFF. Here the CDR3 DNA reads TGTGCTAGCAGTCCGGACCCGCGGGGTGAGCAGTTCTTC.

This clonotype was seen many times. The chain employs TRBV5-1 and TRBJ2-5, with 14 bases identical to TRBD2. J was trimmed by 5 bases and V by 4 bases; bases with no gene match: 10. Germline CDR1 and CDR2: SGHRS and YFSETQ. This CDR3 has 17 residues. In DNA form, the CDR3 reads TGCGCCAGCAGCCCCCGTGGACTAGCGGGGGGTGGTGAGACCCAGTACTTC. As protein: CASSPRGLAGGGETQYF.

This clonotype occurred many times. CDR3 DNA sequence: TGTGCCAGCAGCGTGAAGGGGACTAGCGGGAGTACCAATGAGCAGTTCTTC. It translates to CASSVKGTSGSTNEQFF. The rearrangement uses TRBV7-9 and TRBJ2-1; TRBD2 agrees at 14 bases. Germline-derived CDR1 and CDR2 are SEHNR and FQNEAQ (reference sequence). Losses at the gene ends were 5 bases for V and 6 bases for J; bases not matched to a gene: 9. The CDR3 extends over 17 amino acids.

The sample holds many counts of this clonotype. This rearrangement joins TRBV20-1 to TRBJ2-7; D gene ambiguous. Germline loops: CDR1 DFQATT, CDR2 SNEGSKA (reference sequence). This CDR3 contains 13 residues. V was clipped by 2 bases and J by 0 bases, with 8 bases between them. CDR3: CSARSGHSYEQYF. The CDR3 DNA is TGCAGTGCTAGATCGGGCCACTCCTACGAGCAGTACTTC.

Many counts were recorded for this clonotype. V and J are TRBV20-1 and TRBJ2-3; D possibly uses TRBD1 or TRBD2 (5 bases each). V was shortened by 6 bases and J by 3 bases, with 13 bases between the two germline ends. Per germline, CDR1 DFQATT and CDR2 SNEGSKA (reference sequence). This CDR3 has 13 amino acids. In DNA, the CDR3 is TGCAGTGCAGGCGGGCAGGGAACAGATACGCAGTATTTT. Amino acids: CSAGGQGTDTQYF.

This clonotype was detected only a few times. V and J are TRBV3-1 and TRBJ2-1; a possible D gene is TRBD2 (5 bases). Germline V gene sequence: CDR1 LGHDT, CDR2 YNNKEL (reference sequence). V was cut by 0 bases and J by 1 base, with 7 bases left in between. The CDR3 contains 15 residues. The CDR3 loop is CASSQERVSYNEQFF. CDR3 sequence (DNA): TGTGCCAGCAGCCAAGAGCGGGTTTCCTACAATGAGCAGTTCTTC.